This T cell receptor (beta chain) derives from a study of T cells expressing NK-cell markers (dated by TCRdb to the early 2020s). In the study overall: Seven to nine donors provided sorted CD3+CD56+NKG2C+, CD3+CD56+NKG2C- and CD3+CD56-NKG2C+ T-cell subsets, whose TCR beta-chain repertoires were profiled. Among the eight sequenced donors, only one was HCMV-seronegative, while the other seven were HCMV-seropositive. Randomly selected healthy volunteers, three men and five women, were used as the eight sequenced donors. Illumina HiSeq 2000/2500, MiSeq or NextSeq was used to sequence libraries as 2 x 150 bp reads. The study at large found these results: Those dominant clonotypes were again the most abundant among CD3+CD56-NKG2C+ cells in a few donors, at about 28.3-65%. Whether the expanded NKG2C-expressing T cell clones were specific for HCMV antigens was left unclear. In six donors, the dominant CD3+CD56+NKG2C+ clonotypes ranked among the top 10 CD8+ clonotypes, making up roughly 1.0-8% of CD8+ T cells.

In regard to this clonotype: No cognate antigen has been identified for it.

TCRdb lists the instrument as Illumina HiSeq 2000. The TCR beta cDNA libraries were made using 5'RACE template switching, a step that added both a universal primer site and unique molecular identifiers. Priming for cDNA synthesis came from the TCR beta constant segment, and two successive PCR amplification steps followed. From the authors' description of their analysis: MIGEC was used to demultiplex reads and group the reads by UMI, and MiTCR was used to assemble and quantify clonotypes. To remove erroneous sequences, TCR cDNA sequences were retained only when supported by two or more reads. Downstream repertoire analysis used the tcR package, and clonotypes were matched across fractions by CDR3 nucleotide sequence plus V segment. Antigen specificity was annotated against VDJdb with VDJmatch, allowing one amino acid substitution in CDR3. After reprocessing by TCRdb, each CDR3 protein sequence is one entry, and no DNA is given. What appears here as the V and J calls and clone size reflects TCRdb's work, not the paper's. The sample's clone listing holds tens of thousands of distinct CDR3 sequences. The ten top clones hold less than 65% of the sample.

To determine HCMV serostatus, a commercial ELISA kit was used to detect HCMV-specific IgG in serum. Ficoll density gradient centrifugation was used to isolate peripheral blood mononuclear cells from blood. The material sequenced was blood T cells: a sorted CD56 or NKG2C T cell subset, CD4+ or CD8+ T cells, or bulk PBMC T cells (not recorded which). The TCR was taken from a woman between 18 and 70 years old in good health.

The CDR3 reads CASSLDGQRYTGELFF. The chain is encoded by TRBV7-8 joined to TRBJ2-2; TCRdb's D call, TRBD1, is unchecked because there is no DNA. The CDR3, cysteine through phenylalanine, is 16 amino acids long. No DNA is recorded. Via the germline V gene, CDR1 is SGHVS and CDR2 FQNEAQ.